This note documents a single T cell receptor (beta chain) sequence. The antigen is undetermined. These data come from a study of post-analysis software for immune sequencing data. Trimming removed 5 bases at V and 2 bases at J, with 16 bases between. CDR3 size: 14 residues. Germline V gene lookup returns CDR1 SQVTM and CDR2 ANQGSEA. Notes on the study in general: Controls showed lower frequencies than patients for roughly 5 TRBV segments, and TRBV5-6, TRBV5-1 and TRBV20-1 were among these. Multiple sclerosis patients had significantly lower normalized Chao1 diversity than controls.

Sequencing libraries made from TCR beta cDNA carried unique molecular identifiers. One entry per CDR3 protein, called by TCRdb with MiXCR from the PCR reads. The sample consists of over 700,000 distinct CDR3 sequences, 25% to 30% of them appearing once. This chain links TRBV29-1 with TRBJ2-7, with D possibly matching TRBD1 (6 bases). Sequencing was done on a sample of blood. The TCR sequence derives from a girl aged 5-17 years with multiple sclerosis. Written as DNA, the CDR3 is TGCAGCGTTTCCACAGGGATCTCAACCTACGAGCAGTACTTC. Translated: CSVSTGISTYEQYF.